This T cell receptor beta chain was sequenced for a study of immune evolution from preneoplasia to lung adenocarcinoma. Data came from immunoSEQ multiplex PCR; TCRdb stores just in-frame clones and leaves some out. The sample lists around 4,100 clones; about 89% were seen once. The trim removed 6 bases at V and 3 bases at J, leaving 11 bases unmatched. The CDR3 is 16 residues long. Germline-derived CDR1 and CDR2 are SGHDN and FVKESK. This clonotype was sampled from a donor of 70 years or more with lung adenocarcinoma. The V call is TRBV14, the J call TRBJ2-7; TRBD2 matches 10 bases. Sequencing was carried out using FFPE minimally invasive lung adenocarcinoma tissue. Written as DNA, the CDR3 is TGTGCCAGCAGTCCTTACACTAGCGGGATTGGCTACGAGCAGTACTTC. This codes for CASSPYTSGIGYEQYF. Based on the CDR3 plus reference TRBV14 and TRBJ2-7, the full variable domain is EAGVTQFPSHSVIEKGQTVTLRCDPISGHDNLYWYRRVMGKEIKFLLHFVKESKQDESGMPNNRFLAERTGGTYSTLKVQPAELEDSGVYFCASSPYTSGIGYEQYFGPGTRLTVT.